This T cell receptor (beta chain) was found in a study of blood T cell repertoires in COVID-19. Study as a whole: There were acute and convalescent COVID-19 samples, and they came from the United States, Italy and Spain.

CDR3 length equals 17 residues. Germline V gives CDR1 KGHDR, CDR2 SFDVKD. The junction had 9 bases not matched to a gene; V was cut back by 3 bases and J by 0 bases. As originally analysed: It was from reference gene primer amplification that nucleated cell counts were estimated. Sequencing was performed with immunoSEQ multiplex PCR; in TCRdb, only in-frame clones are kept and a portion is missing. The D gene and trimming were derived from the DNA, and the V and J assignments and clone size from that table. The repertoire holds about 190,000 clones, with 82% as singletons. The gene calls are TRBV24-1 and TRBJ1-2; 7 bases map to TRBD1. Material: peripheral blood. This clonotype was sampled from a woman between 25 and 40 years old with acute or convalescent COVID-19. The CDR3 is CATSDVTGYEANYGYTF. In DNA form, the CDR3 reads TGTGCCACCAGTGATGTGACAGGGTATGAAGCTAACTATGGCTACACCTTC.